This T cell receptor beta chain was obtained from a study of T cell responses to AZD1222 COVID-19 vaccine. Study observations and caveats: Compared with day 0, the breadth and depth of the Spike-specific TCR repertoire rose significantly after two doses of AZD1222.

Regarding this clone: Its antigen is not identified.

Profiled with immunoSEQ multiplex PCR; TCRdb holds only in-frame clones, not every one. The sample lists 130,000 to 150,000 clones; 80% to 90% were seen once. The TCR originated in an adult in good health. Here the sequenced sample was peripheral blood, taken on day 0 of AZD1222 vaccination.

In nucleotides, the CDR3 is TGTGCCAGCAGCTTAGAGGGGGGGACACCTCTTTACGAGCAGTACTTC. This encodes CASSLEGGTPLYEQYF. The chain carries TRBV7-8 and TRBJ2-7; a weak D match, TRBD2 (7 bases). CDR3 length: 16 residues. Germline loops: CDR1 SGHVS, CDR2 FQNEAQ. V gave up 1 base and J gave up 4 bases, with 17 bases separating them. The whole variable domain, filled in from reference TRBV7-8 and TRBJ2-7, reads GAGVSQSPRYKVAKRGQDVALRCDPISGHVSLFWYQQALGQGPEFLTYFQNEAQLDKSGLPSDRFFAERPEGSVSTLKIQRTQQEDSAVYLCASSLEGGTPLYEQYFGPGTRLTVT.